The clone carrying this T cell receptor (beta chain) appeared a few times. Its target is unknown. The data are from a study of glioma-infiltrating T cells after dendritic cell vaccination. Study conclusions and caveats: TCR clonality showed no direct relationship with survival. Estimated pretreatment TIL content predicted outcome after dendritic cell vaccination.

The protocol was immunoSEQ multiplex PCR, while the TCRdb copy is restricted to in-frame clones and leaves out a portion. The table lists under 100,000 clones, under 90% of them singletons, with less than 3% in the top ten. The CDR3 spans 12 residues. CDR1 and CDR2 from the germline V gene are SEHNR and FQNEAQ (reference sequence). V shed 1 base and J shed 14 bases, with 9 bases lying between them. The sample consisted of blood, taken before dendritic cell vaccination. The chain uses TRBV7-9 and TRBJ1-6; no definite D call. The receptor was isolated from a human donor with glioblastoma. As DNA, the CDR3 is TGTGCCAGCAGCTTAGGTGGCGGGGCCCTCCACTTT. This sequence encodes CASSLGGGALHF.